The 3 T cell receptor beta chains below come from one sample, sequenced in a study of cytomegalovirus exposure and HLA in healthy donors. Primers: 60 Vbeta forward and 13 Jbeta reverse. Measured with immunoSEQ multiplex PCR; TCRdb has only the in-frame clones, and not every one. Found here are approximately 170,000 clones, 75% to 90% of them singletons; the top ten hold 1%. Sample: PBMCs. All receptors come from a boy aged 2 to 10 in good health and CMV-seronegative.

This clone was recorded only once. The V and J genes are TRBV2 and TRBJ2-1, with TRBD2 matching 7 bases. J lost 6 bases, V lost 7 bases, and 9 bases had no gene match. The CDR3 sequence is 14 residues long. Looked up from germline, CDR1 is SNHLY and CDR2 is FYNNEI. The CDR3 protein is CASKLALSVNEQFF. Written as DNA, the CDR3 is TGTGCCAGCAAACTAGCGTTGTCGGTCAATGAGCAGTTCTTC.

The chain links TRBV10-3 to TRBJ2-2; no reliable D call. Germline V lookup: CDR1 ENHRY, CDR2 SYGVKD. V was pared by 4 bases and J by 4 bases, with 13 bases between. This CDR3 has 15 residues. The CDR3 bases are TGTGCCATCAGTGGTCTCGGGTCGGGCACCGGGGAGCTGTTTTTT. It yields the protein CAISGLGSGTGELFF.

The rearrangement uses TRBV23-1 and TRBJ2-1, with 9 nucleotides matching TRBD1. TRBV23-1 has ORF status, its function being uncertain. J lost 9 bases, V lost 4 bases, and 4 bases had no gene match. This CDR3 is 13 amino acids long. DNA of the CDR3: TGCGCCAGCAGTCCGGGACAGGGCGGTGAGCAGTTCTTC. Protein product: CASSPGQGGEQFF.